This passage covers 16 T cell receptor beta chains from one sample sequenced in a study of T cells expressing NK-cell markers. TCRdb reprocessed the 5' RACE reads; each CDR3 protein has one entry and no DNA is given. This sample contains about 160,000 distinct CDR3 sequences. Sequencing was performed on blood T cells: a sorted CD56 or NKG2C T cell subset, CD4+ or CD8+ T cells, or bulk PBMC T cells (not recorded which). The receptors derive from a woman between 18 and 75 years old in good health.

CDR3: CASSPRGQSYEQYF. The chain is built from TRBV12-3 or TRBV12-4 and TRBJ2-7. There are 14 residues in the CDR3.

V is TRBV6-1 and J is TRBJ1-5; TCRdb gives TRBD1 as the D gene, but with no DNA this cannot be confirmed. The CDR3 has 15 residues. Germline-derived CDR1 and CDR2 are MNHNS and SASEGT. Here the CDR3 reads CASSQTGGFNQPQHF.

The chain uses TRBV3-1 and TRBJ2-7; TCRdb designates TRBD2, a call that cannot be tested without DNA. The CDR3 has 16 amino acids. Germline V gives CDR1 LGHDT, CDR2 YNNKEL (reference sequence). The CDR3: CASSPLAGGFFYEQYF.

This chain connects TRBV7-2 to TRBJ2-7; the D gene TCRdb calls, TRBD1, cannot be checked with no DNA. The CDR3 contains 14 residues. In germline, CDR1 is SGHTA, CDR2 FQGNSA. CDR3 in amino acids: CASRSGTGGYEQYF.

V usage is TRBV12-3 or TRBV12-4 and J usage is TRBJ1-6. The CDR3 sequence is 13 residues long. This CDR3 is CASKRRLASPLHF.

The rearrangement uses TRBV14 and TRBJ2-7. Germline V gives CDR1 SGHDN, CDR2 FVKESK. CDR3 length: 15 residues. The CDR3 region is CASSLGLAISYEQYF. Drawing the rest from reference TRBV14 and TRBJ2-7, the complete variable domain is EAGVTQFPSHSVIEKGQTVTLRCDPISGHDNLYWYRRVMGKEIKFLLHFVKESKQDESGMPNNRFLAERTGGTYSTLKVQPAELEDSGVYFCASSLGLAISYEQYFGPGTRLTVT.

J is TRBJ1-1 and V is TRBV30; TCRdb reports TRBD1, a call that lacks DNA to check it against. This CDR3 is built from 13 residues. Germline V gene sequence: CDR1 GTSNPN, CDR2 SVGIG (reference sequence). This CDR3 is CAWSVNRGTEAFF. The variable domain in full, completed from reference TRBV30 and TRBJ1-1, reads SQTIHQWPATLVQPVGSPLSLECTVEGTSNPNLYWYRQAAGRGLQLLFYSVGIGQISSEVPQNLSASRPQDRQFILSSKKLLLSDSGFYLCAWSVNRGTEAFFGQGTRLTVV.

The CDR3 spells CASSHVSQSGTGELFF. This chain connects TRBV3-1 to TRBJ2-2. The CDR3 is made up of 16 amino acids. Germline CDR1 and CDR2: LGHDT and YNNKEL (reference sequence).

CDR3 in amino acids: CASSLSPFTRGTFFSPLHF. V is TRBV7-6 and J is TRBJ1-6; TCRdb indicates TRBD1, and absent DNA this call remains unverified. There are 19 residues in the CDR3. Germline CDR1 SGHVS, CDR2 FNYEAQ. The variable domain in full, with the rest retrieved from reference TRBV7-6 and TRBJ1-6, is GAGVSQSPRYKVTKRGQDVALRCDPISGHVSLYWYRQALGQGPEFLTYFNYEAQQDKSGLPNDRFSAERPEGSISTLTIQRTEQRDSAMYRCASSLSPFTRGTFFSPLHFGNGTRLTVT.

The V gene is TRBV12-3 or TRBV12-4, the J gene TRBJ2-6; checking the TCRdb D call of TRBD2 is not possible without DNA. CDR3 size: 16 residues. This CDR3 reads CASSSYGRAGANVLTF.

The chain recombines TRBV6-1 with TRBJ2-7; the D gene TCRdb calls, TRBD2, cannot be checked with no DNA. The length of the CDR3 is 15 residues. CDR1 is MNHNS and CDR2 is SASEGT in the germline V gene. The CDR3 region is CAIVKAQGPIYEQYF.

The chain couples TRBV5-8 to TRBJ1-5. The germline gives CDR1 SGHTS, CDR2 YDEGEE. CDR3 length: 16 amino acids. CDR3 protein: CASSLLAVYSNQPQHF.

The rearrangement uses TRBV5-1 and TRBJ2-2; TCRdb gives TRBD1 as the D gene, but with no DNA this cannot be confirmed. The CDR3 runs to 15 residues. Germline assignment: CDR1 SGHRS and CDR2 YFSETQ. The CDR3 loop is CASNLGDLNTGELFF.

The chain has TRBV9 and TRBJ1-2; TCRdb names TRBD1, which stays unverified in the absence of DNA. The CDR3 length is 13 residues. Germline V lookup: CDR1 SGDLS, CDR2 YYNGEE. CDR3 in amino acids: CASSVGDRGQGTF.

V usage is TRBV5-1 and J usage is TRBJ1-2. Germline CDR1 reads SGHRS; CDR2 reads YFSETQ. The length of the CDR3 is 12 residues. CDR3: CASSLPTDGYTF.

V is TRBV27 and J is TRBJ2-2; TCRdb selects TRBD1, and the lack of DNA leaves this call unchecked. CDR3 length: 16 amino acids. The germline gives CDR1 MNHEY, CDR2 SMNVEV (reference sequence). CDR3 protein: CASSPPVGRGTGELFF.